Below, 6 T cell receptor beta chains from the same sample are listed, as sequenced in a study of cytomegalovirus exposure and HLA in healthy donors. The primer mix had 60 Vbeta and 13 Jbeta primers. Only in-frame clones appear in the TCRdb table, and some are missing; sequencing was by immunoSEQ multiplex PCR. The sample lists 150,000 to 200,000 clones, 75% to 80% occurring once. The sequenced sample was PBMCs. These receptors all stem from a woman aged 25 to 39 in good health and CMV-seropositive.

Here the CDR3 reads CASSSADRAGPYEQYF. The CDR3 DNA is TGTGCCAGCAGCTCGGCCGATAGGGCGGGACCCTACGAGCAGTACTTC. The chain carries TRBV7-9 and TRBJ2-7; perhaps TRBD2 as D (6 bases). V lost 4 bases and J 2 bases, leaving 18 bases between the germline ends. CDR1 is SEHNR and CDR2 is FQNEAQ in the germline V gene (reference sequence). The CDR3 is 16 amino acids.

The gene calls are TRBV6-5 and TRBJ2-7, with 9 bases aligning to TRBD1. There are 13 residues in the CDR3. Germline lookup yields CDR1 MNHEY and CDR2 SVGAGI. V was pared by 7 bases and J by 4 bases, with 5 bases of the junction left unmatched. CDR3 region: CASTRGQGYEQYF. The CDR3 nucleotides read TGTGCCAGCACGAGGGGACAGGGTTACGAGCAGTACTTC.

The V gene is TRBV7-6, the J gene TRBJ2-1, with 11 bases that match TRBD2. Per the germline V gene, CDR1 is SGHVS and CDR2 is FNYEAQ. This CDR3 has 16 amino acids. Trimming at V came to 5 bases and at J to 8 bases, leaving 11 bases not matched to a gene. The CDR3 sequence: CASSERPGLAVDEQFF. DNA of the CDR3: TGTGCCAGCAGCGAGAGACCGGGACTAGCGGTCGATGAGCAGTTCTTC.

Worth noting for this clone: The same CDR3 is also encoded by other DNA sequences in this sample. The chain carries TRBV4-2 and TRBJ1-1; D is uncertain. The CDR3 consists of 14 residues. V lost 1 base and J 6 bases, leaving 12 bases between the germline ends. Germline V gives CDR1 LGHNA, CDR2 YNFKEQ. CDR3 residues: CASSQGEVGAEAFF. DNA of the CDR3: TGTGCCAGCAGCCAAGGAGAGGTAGGCGCTGAAGCTTTCTTT.

The chain employs TRBV9 and TRBJ1-4; D might be TRBD1 (5 bases). The germline V and J ends were trimmed by 4 bases and 8 bases, with 15 bases remaining between them. Germline lookup yields CDR1 SGDLS and CDR2 YYNGEE. This CDR3 is 14 amino acids long. This CDR3 is CASSQAPGGEKLFF. The CDR3 DNA reads as TGTGCCAGCAGCCAGGCGCCCGGGGGGGAAAAACTGTTTTTT. Using reference TRBV9 and TRBJ1-4 for the parts outside the CDR3, the full variable domain is DSGVTQTPKHLITATGQRVTLRCSPRSGDLSVYWYQQSLDQGLQFLIQYYNGEERAKGNILERFSAQQFPDLHSELNLSSLELGDSALYFCASSQAPGGEKLFFGSGTQLSVL.

This sequence joins TRBV7-9 and TRBJ1-1, with a possible D match to TRBD1 (6 bases). Trimming pared 5 bases from V and 0 bases from J, leaving 16 bases between. This CDR3 is built from 16 residues. Germline loops: CDR1 SEHNR, CDR2 FQNEAQ (reference sequence). CDR3 bases: TGTGCCAGCAGCGCCGCAGGGAGGGGGATGAACACTGAAGCTTTCTTT. It translates to CASSAAGRGMNTEAFF.